This TCR beta chain derives from a study of blood T cell repertoires in COVID-19. Study overall: COVID-19 samples from acute and convalescent phases originated in the United States, Italy and Spain. In each case, the material was cDNA or gDNA derived from T cells, B-cell-depleted T cells, or PBMCs.

The germline V and J ends were trimmed by 4 bases and 8 bases, with 14 bases remaining between them. The CDR3 covers 13 residues. Germline loops: CDR1 LGHDT, CDR2 YNNKEL (reference sequence). Original handling: Reference gene primer amplification yielded estimated nucleated cell counts. Here immunoSEQ multiplex PCR was the method, and the copy in TCRdb shows in-frame clones only, minus some. V and J calls and clone size come straight from that table; D and trimming were deduced from the DNA. The table shows approximately 170,000 clones, with around 81% occurring only once. The rearrangement uses TRBV3-1 (or the pseudogene TRBV3-2) and TRBJ1-2, with D possibly being TRBD1 (6 bases). The sequence came from a human donor with acute or convalescent COVID-19. The donor label of this sample is uncertain. Sequencing used peripheral blood. CDR3 sequence: CASSPRGGGGYTF. CDR3 nucleotides: TGTGCCAGCAGCCCCCGGGGGGGCGGAGGCTACACCTTC.